In its sample, the clone carrying this TCR beta chain is medium-sized (0.01 to 0.1%). V dropped 2 bases and J dropped 4 bases, with 12 bases sitting between them. Germline CDR1 is MNHEY and CDR2 is SVGAGI. The CDR3 contains 15 residues. The source of the sample is a study of metastatic and nonmetastatic thyroid tumors. Study-level information: Repertoire comparison spanned blood and tumor or nodule tissue of malignant and benign thyroid patients.

TCRdb ran MiXCR on the PCR reads. The table includes tens of thousands of clones, approximately 16% detected once. Every patient underwent thyroid surgery untreated. This sequence joins TRBV6-5 and TRBJ2-1; no clear D gene. The TCR was taken from a female donor with papillary thyroid cancer or a benign thyroid nodule (not recorded which). Some clones in this sample may be carry-over from other donors' samples. Sequencing was carried out using tumor tissue. In nucleotides, the CDR3 is TGTGCCAGCAGTTACAATGGAGTAGGGTACAATGAGCAGTTCTTC. It translates to CASSYNGVGYNEQFF.